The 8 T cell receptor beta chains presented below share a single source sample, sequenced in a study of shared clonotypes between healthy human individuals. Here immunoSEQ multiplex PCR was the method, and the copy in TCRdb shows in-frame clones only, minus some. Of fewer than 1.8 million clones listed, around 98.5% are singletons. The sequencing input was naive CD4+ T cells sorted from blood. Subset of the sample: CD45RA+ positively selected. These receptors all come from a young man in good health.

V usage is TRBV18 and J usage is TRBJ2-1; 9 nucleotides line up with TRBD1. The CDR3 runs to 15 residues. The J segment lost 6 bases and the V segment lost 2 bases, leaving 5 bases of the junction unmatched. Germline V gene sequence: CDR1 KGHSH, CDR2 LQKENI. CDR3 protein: CASSPRDRVINEQFF. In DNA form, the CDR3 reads TGTGCCAGCTCACCAAGGGACAGGGTAATCAATGAGCAGTTCTTC.

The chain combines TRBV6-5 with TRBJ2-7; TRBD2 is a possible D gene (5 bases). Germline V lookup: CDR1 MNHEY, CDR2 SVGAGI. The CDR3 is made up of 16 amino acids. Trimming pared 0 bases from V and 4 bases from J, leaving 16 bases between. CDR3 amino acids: CASSYSSMGDIYEQYF. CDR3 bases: TGTGCCAGCAGTTACTCGAGTATGGGAGACATTTACGAGCAGTACTTC.

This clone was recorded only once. The CDR3 region has the DNA TGTGCCAGCAGCTTGGACAACGAAGAGACCCAGTACTTC. It is translated as CASSLDNEETQYF. This chain links TRBV5-6 with TRBJ2-5; no clear D. Looked up from germline, CDR1 is SGHDT and CDR2 is YYEEEE. The CDR3 has 13 amino acids. Deletions cut 0 bases from V and 3 bases from J, with 6 bases between. The complete variable domain, with remaining parts taken from reference TRBV5-6 and TRBJ2-5, reads DAGVTQSPTHLIKTRGQQVTLRCSPKSGHDTVSWYQQALGQGPQFIFQYYEEEERQRGNFPDRFSGHQFPNYSSELNVNALLLGDSALYLCASSLDNEETQYFGPGTRLLVL.

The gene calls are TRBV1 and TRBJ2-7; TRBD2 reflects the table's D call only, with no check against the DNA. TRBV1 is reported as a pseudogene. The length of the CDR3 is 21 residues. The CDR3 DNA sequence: TGCACCAGCAGCCACCCGAGTTCCGGGACTAGCGGGAGAGGGATAAACTACGAGCAGTACTTC. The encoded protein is CTSSHPSSGTSGRGINYEQYF.

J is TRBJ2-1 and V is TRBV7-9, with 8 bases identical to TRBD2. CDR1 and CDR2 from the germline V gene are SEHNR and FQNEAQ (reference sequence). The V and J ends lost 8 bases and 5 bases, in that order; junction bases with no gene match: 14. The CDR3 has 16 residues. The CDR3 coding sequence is TGTGCCAGCCACGCCATCGGGCTAGCGGGCCACAATGAGCAGTTCTTC. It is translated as CASHAIGLAGHNEQFF.

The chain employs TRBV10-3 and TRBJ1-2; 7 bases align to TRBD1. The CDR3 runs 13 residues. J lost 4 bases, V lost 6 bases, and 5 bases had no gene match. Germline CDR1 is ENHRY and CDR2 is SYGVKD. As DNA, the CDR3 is TGTGCCATCAGGGTACAGGGGTCCTATGGCTACACCTTC. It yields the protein CAIRVQGSYGYTF.

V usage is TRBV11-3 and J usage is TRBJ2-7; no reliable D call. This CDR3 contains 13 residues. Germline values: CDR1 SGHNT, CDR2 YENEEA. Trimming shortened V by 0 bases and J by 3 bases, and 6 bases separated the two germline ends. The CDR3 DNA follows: TGTGCCAGCAGCTTAGACGGATACTACGAGCAGTACTTC. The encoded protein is CASSLDGYYEQYF.

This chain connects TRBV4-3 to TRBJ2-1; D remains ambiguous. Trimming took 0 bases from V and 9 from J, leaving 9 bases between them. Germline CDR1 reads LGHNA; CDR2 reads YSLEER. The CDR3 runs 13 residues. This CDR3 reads CASSQERWIEQFF. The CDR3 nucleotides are TGCGCCAGCAGCCAAGAAAGGTGGATTGAGCAGTTCTTC.